A selection of T cell receptor beta chains follows, all from one sample in a study of T cells after yellow fever vaccination. TCRdb reprocessed the 5' RACE reads with MiXCR, giving one entry per CDR3 protein. The data show a few hundred thousand distinct CDR3 sequences, over 4.5% seen once. The specimen was CD4+ T cells sorted from PBMCs, collected on the day of the yellow fever booster vaccination. These receptors all come from a man between 18 and 29 years old who received the YFV17D yellow fever vaccine. Each CDR3 is given with its conserved first and last residue. A D gene is named only where the DNA matches it firmly. Some rows have no size entry. The others give once, few or many, or a class for an expanded clone.

v_gene	abundance	d_gene	j_gene	CDR3nt	CDR3aa
TRBV27	.	.	TRBJ2-5	TGTGCCAGCAGTCCTCGGACGCGGGAGACCCAGTACTTC	CASSPRTRETQYF
TRBV6-6	.	TRBD1	TRBJ2-7	TGTGCCAGCACCTGGGACAGCCTCTACGAGCAGTACTTC	CASTWDSLYEQYF
TRBV7-8	.	.	TRBJ2-3	TGTGCCAGCAGCTTATCGCGTTATCCCCTGGATACGCAGTATTTT	CASSLSRYPLDTQYF
TRBV6-5	many	.	TRBJ2-3	TGTGCCAGCAGTTCGTGGGATACGCAGTATTTT	CASSSWDTQYF
TRBV5-4	many	TRBD1	TRBJ2-7	TGTGCCAGCAGCTTGGCCCGGGACAGTCAGGTTAACGAGCAGTACTTC	CASSLARDSQVNEQYF
TRBV18	many	TRBD2	TRBJ2-1	TGTGCCAGCTCACCACCGCCTAGCGGCAATGAGCAGTTCTTC	CASSPPPSGNEQFF
TRBV5-4	few	.	TRBJ2-6	TGTGCCAGCAGTGCCGGGACTTTGAGCTCTGGGGCCAACGTCCTGACTTTC	CASSAGTLSSGANVLTF
TRBV19	few	.	TRBJ1-3	TGTGCCAGTAGCCGGGACGGTATCTCTGGAAACACCATATATTTT	CASSRDGISGNTIYF
TRBV5-1	many	TRBD1	TRBJ2-5	TGCGCCAGCAGCAGCCGGGACAGGGGGCAAGAGACCCAGTACTTC	CASSSRDRGQETQYF
TRBV12-3/TRBV12-4	few	.	TRBJ2-5	TGTGCCAGCAGTTTGGACGGACAGAAGATACAAGAGACCCAGTACTTC	CASSLDGQKIQETQYF
TRBV7-2	many	TRBD2	TRBJ2-3	TGTGCCAGCAGTCTAACTAGCGGGGCTGGCACAGATACGCAGTATTTT	CASSLTSGAGTDTQYF
TRBV5-1	few	TRBD2	TRBJ2-5	TGCGCCAGCAGCTTCGGACTAGCTAGCCAAGAGACCCAGTACTTC	CASSFGLASQETQYF
TRBV20-1	many	.	TRBJ2-5	TGCAGTGCTAAACGGGGACGCCAAGAGACCCAGTACTTC	CSAKRGRQETQYF
TRBV20-1	.	.	TRBJ2-1	TGCAGTGCTACAGGAGGTGGGGTCAATGAGCAGTTCTTC	CSATGGGVNEQFF
TRBV9	many	TRBD1	TRBJ2-2	TGTGCCAGCAGCGTCCGGACAGGCAACACCGGGGAGCTGTTTTTT	CASSVRTGNTGELFF
TRBV7-9	.	.	TRBJ2-5	TGTGCCAGCGGCTTCCAAGAGACCCAGTACTTC	CASGFQETQYF
TRBV10-3	few	TRBD1	TRBJ1-3	TGTGCCATCAGGGGACAGATCTCTGGAAACACCATATATTTT	CAIRGQISGNTIYF
TRBV12-3/TRBV12-4	few	TRBD2	TRBJ2-1	TGTGCCAGCAGAGGGATAGCGGGGGGGTTCCTTTCTCATGAGCAGTTCTTC	CASRGIAGGFLSHEQFF
TRBV6-2/TRBV6-3	few	.	TRBJ1-5	TGTGCCAGCAGTCGTCCCTCTCGGGTTCAGCCCCAGCATTTT	CASSRPSRVQPQHF
TRBV28	many	.	TRBJ1-6	TGTGCCAGCAGCCCTTCACCTAATTCACCCCTCCACTTT	CASSPSPNSPLHF
TRBV15	few	.	TRBJ2-2	TGTGCCACCAGCAGAGTTAGTTGGGCGGGCACCGGGGAGCTGTTTTTT	CATSRVSWAGTGELFF
TRBV20-1	.	.	TRBJ1-2	TGCAGTGCCTCCACAGATGCCATCTATGGCTACACCTTC	CSASTDAIYGYTF
TRBV6-5	few	.	TRBJ1-3	TGTGCCAGCAGTTACTCTGCACAGGGACCTGGAAACACCATATATTTT	CASSYSAQGPGNTIYF
TRBV6-5	many	TRBD1	TRBJ1-1	TGTGCCAGCAGTCGACAGGGGACGGTTGAAGCTTTCTTT	CASSRQGTVEAFF
TRBV20-1	many	TRBD2	TRBJ2-3	TGCAGTGCTCCTAGCGGGGGGGCCTCAGATACGCAGTATTTT	CSAPSGGASDTQYF
TRBV7-7	few	.	TRBJ2-3	TGTGCTAGCAGCCCTGGTCGAACCCCCACAGATACGCAGTATTTT	CASSPGRTPTDTQYF
TRBV4-2	.	.	TRBJ2-1	TGTGCCAGCAGCCAGAGGACGAAATACAATGAGCAGTTCTTC	CASSQRTKYNEQFF
TRBV4-3	many	.	TRBJ1-1	TGCGCCAGCAGCCTCCAGACGGGCATGAACACTGAAGCTTTCTTT	CASSLQTGMNTEAFF
TRBV14	few	.	TRBJ2-4	TGTGCCAGCAGCCAAGCAGGGTCGGGCATTCAGTACTTC	CASSQAGSGIQYF
TRBV9	.	TRBD2	TRBJ2-3	TGTGCCAGCAGCGAGACTAGCGGGGTAGCTACGCAGTATTTT	CASSETSGVATQYF
TRBV3-1	few	TRBD2	TRBJ2-3	TGTGCCAGCAGCGGTCGGGCTAGCGGGAGCACAGATACGCAGTATTTT	CASSGRASGSTDTQYF
TRBV21-1	few	.	TRBJ2-3	TGTGCCAGCAGCAGACGGGCCCCAGGGAACAGGACTAGCACAGATACGCAGTATTTT	CASSRRAPGNRTSTDTQYF
TRBV6-5	.	.	TRBJ1-2	TGTGCCAGCAGTTATCGCTTAAGACAGGCACAAAGCTATGGCTACACCTTC	CASSYRLRQAQSYGYTF
TRBV5-1	many	.	TRBJ1-1	TGCGCCAGCAGCTTGGTTTTAGGAGGGTCCTCATCCGGGGCTGAAGCTTTCTTT	CASSLVLGGSSSGAEAFF
TRBV4-1	many	TRBD1	TRBJ1-5	TGCGCCAGCAGCCGCACACAGGGGAACCAGCCCCAGCATTTT	CASSRTQGNQPQHF
TRBV10-3	many	TRBD2	TRBJ2-1	TGTGCCATCAGTGAAAGGACTAGCGGGGCGGACAATGAGCAGTTCTTC	CAISERTSGADNEQFF
TRBV4-1	.	TRBD1	TRBJ2-5	TGCGCCAGCAGCCAAGCCGGGACAGGGTGGGAGACCCAGTACTTC	CASSQAGTGWETQYF
TRBV7-3	.	.	TRBJ1-6	TGTGCCAGCAGCTTGGGACTGAATAATTCACCCCTCCACTTT	CASSLGLNNSPLHF
TRBV12-3/TRBV12-4	many	TRBD1	TRBJ1-1	TGTGCCAGCAGTTCAGTACGGACAGGGGGAATGAACACTGAAGCTTTCTTT	CASSSVRTGGMNTEAFF
TRBV5-6	few	.	TRBJ1-3	TGTGCCAGCAGCTTGGGGCCAACTAGTTCTGGAAACACCATATATTTT	CASSLGPTSSGNTIYF
TRBV25-1	.	.	TRBJ1-5	TGTGCCAGCAGTGAACTCTGGGGTCAGCCCCAGCATTTT	CASSELWGQPQHF